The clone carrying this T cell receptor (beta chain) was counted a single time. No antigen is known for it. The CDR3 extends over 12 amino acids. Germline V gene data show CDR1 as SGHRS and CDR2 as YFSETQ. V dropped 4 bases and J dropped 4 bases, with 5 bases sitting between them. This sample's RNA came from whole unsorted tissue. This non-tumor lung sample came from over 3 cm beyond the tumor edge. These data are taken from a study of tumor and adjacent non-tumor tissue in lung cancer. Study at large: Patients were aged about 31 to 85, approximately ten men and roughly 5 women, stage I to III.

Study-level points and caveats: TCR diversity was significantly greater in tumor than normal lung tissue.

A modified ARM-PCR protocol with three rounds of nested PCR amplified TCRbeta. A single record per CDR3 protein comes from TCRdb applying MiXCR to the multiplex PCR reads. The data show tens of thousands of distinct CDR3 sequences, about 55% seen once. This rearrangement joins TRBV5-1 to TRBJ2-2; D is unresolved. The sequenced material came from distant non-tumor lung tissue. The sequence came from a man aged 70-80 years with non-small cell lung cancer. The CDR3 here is CASSPFTGELFF. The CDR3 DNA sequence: TGCGCCAGCAGCCCATTCACCGGGGAGCTGTTTTTT.